The rows below give T cell receptor beta chains drawn from one sample of a study of T-cell memory formation after mild COVID-19. TCRdb itself ran the 5' RACE reads through MiXCR, one entry per CDR3 protein. The data contain hundreds of thousands of distinct CDR3 sequences, 19% of them singletons. The sequencing sample was made of PBMCs or a T cell subset sorted from them (not recorded which). The receptor source for this set is a man aged 18 to 30 who had mild COVID-19 (a few samples of this study predate the infection). Cell type and time point are not known. Each CDR3 is given with its conserved first and last residue. Each record gives: V gene, clone size, J gene, D gene, CDR3 protein, CDR3 DNA. The D gene is left open where the match is weak. For some rows the clone size is stated as once, few or many, or as a class when expanded; others skip it.

TRBV5-1	few	TRBJ2-4	.	CASSLEVRENIQYF	TGCGCCAGCAGCTTGGAGGTCCGCGAAAACATTCAGTACTTC
TRBV12-3/TRBV12-4	many	TRBJ1-1	.	CASSLGRLNTEAFF	TGTGCCAGCAGCTTAGGACGGCTGAACACTGAAGCTTTCTTT
TRBV20-1	.	TRBJ1-2	TRBD1	CSARHQGASKGYTF	TGCAGTGCTAGACACCAGGGGGCGAGTAAAGGCTACACCTTC
TRBV9	.	TRBJ2-5	TRBD2	CASSALGGDQETQYF	TGTGCCAGCAGCGCCCTCGGGGGGGACCAAGAGACCCAGTACTTC
TRBV27	.	TRBJ1-6	.	CASSLVGNSPLHF	TGTGCCAGCAGTTTAGTTGGGAATTCACCCCTCCACTTT
TRBV4-1	.	TRBJ1-2	.	CASSQGHGAEDYGYTF	TGCGCCAGCAGCCAAGGGCACGGGGCAGAAGACTATGGCTACACCTTC
TRBV18	.	TRBJ2-3	.	CASSPRGQTGDTQYF	TGTGCCAGCTCACCACGTGGCCAGACAGGAGATACGCAGTATTTT
TRBV3-1	.	TRBJ2-7	.	CASSPGSEQYF	TGTGCCAGCAGCCCGGGGAGCGAGCAGTACTTC
TRBV7-9	.	TRBJ1-2	.	CASSLGEYGYTF	TGTGCCAGCAGCTTAGGAGAGTATGGCTACACCTTC
TRBV2	once	TRBJ2-1	TRBD2	CASRDPGGARANEQFF	TGTGCCAGCAGGGACCCCGGGGGGGCGCGGGCTAATGAGCAGTTCTTC
TRBV5-1	many	TRBJ2-1	.	CASSLNNEQFF	TGTGCCAGCAGCTTAAACAATGAGCAGTTCTTC
TRBV5-1	.	TRBJ2-3	.	CASSLRKGPPTDTQYF	TGCGCCAGCAGCTTGAGGAAGGGACCTCCCACAGATACGCAGTATTTT
TRBV11-2	few	TRBJ1-1	.	CASSPSRMNTEAFF	TGTGCCAGCAGCCCCTCACGGATGAACACTGAAGCTTTCTTT
TRBV6-5	.	TRBJ1-6	TRBD1	CASRHGQGRSPLHF	TGTGCCAGCAGACACGGACAGGGGAGATCACCCCTCCACTTT
TRBV7-3	few	TRBJ2-5	.	CASSLTSQSGTQYF	TGTGCCAGCAGCTTAACGTCCCAGTCTGGGACCCAGTACTTC
TRBV5-1	.	TRBJ1-1	.	CASSSGSTNTEAFF	TGCGCCAGCAGCTCGGGGTCGACGAACACTGAAGCTTTCTTT
TRBV5-6	.	TRBJ1-1	.	CASSQVERTANTEAFF	TGTGCCAGCAGCCAGGTTGAAAGGACAGCGAACACTGAAGCTTTCTTT
TRBV5-6	few	TRBJ1-1	.	CASSQGDTEAFF	TGTGCCAGCAGCCAGGGTGACACTGAAGCTTTCTTT
TRBV5-1	.	TRBJ1-1	.	CASSTGGVNTEAFF	TGCGCCAGCAGCACTGGAGGGGTGAACACTGAAGCTTTCTTT
TRBV6-5	few	TRBJ2-3	.	CASTLRGAGDTQYF	TGTGCCAGCACTCTACGTGGGGCTGGAGATACGCAGTATTTT
TRBV6-5	.	TRBJ1-6	TRBD1	CASSYRGGSGSPLHF	TGTGCCAGCAGCTACAGGGGAGGATCGGGTTCACCCCTCCACTTT
TRBV4-1	few	TRBJ2-3	TRBD1	CASSQDGRTGTSTDTQYF	TGCGCCAGCAGCCAAGATGGCCGGACAGGGACCTCCACAGATACGCAGTATTTT
TRBV12-5	few	TRBJ2-3	.	CASGLGVPQYF	TGTGCTAGTGGTTTAGGGGTTCCGCAGTATTTT
TRBV9	few	TRBJ1-2	.	CASSVAAGKYGYTF	TGTGCCAGCAGCGTAGCCGCAGGGAAGTATGGCTACACCTTC
TRBV18	.	TRBJ2-2	TRBD1	CASSSDRGQVTGELFF	TGTGCCAGCTCATCGGACAGGGGGCAGGTCACCGGGGAGCTGTTTTTT
TRBV6-5	.	TRBJ2-3	TRBD2	CASSFSAGGYSTDTQYF	TGTGCCAGCAGTTTCTCAGCGGGGGGATATAGCACAGATACGCAGTATTTT
TRBV10-3	few	TRBJ2-2	.	CATLGLTNTGELFF	TGTGCCACCCTGGGACTCACGAACACCGGGGAGCTGTTTTTT
TRBV20-1	few	TRBJ1-1	TRBD1	CSARDMGQGKTEAFF	TGCAGTGCTAGAGATATGGGACAGGGGAAAACTGAAGCTTTCTTT
TRBV12-3/TRBV12-4	.	TRBJ1-2	TRBD1	CASSVGTGYGYTF	TGTGCCAGCAGTGTTGGGACAGGCTATGGCTACACCTTC
TRBV6-1	few	TRBJ2-7	TRBD1	CASSDPRQGIVEQYF	TGTGCCAGCAGTGACCCGCGACAGGGGATCGTCGAGCAGTACTTC
TRBV7-9	few	TRBJ2-1	TRBD1	CASSLEPTGLNEQFF	TGTGCCAGCAGCTTAGAACCGACAGGGCTCAATGAGCAGTTCTTC
TRBV20-1	.	TRBJ2-1	.	CSASRDNEQFF	TGCAGTGCTAGTCGGGACAATGAGCAGTTCTTC
TRBV12-3/TRBV12-4	once	TRBJ1-2	.	CASRRSGLRIKYGYTF	TGTGCCAGCCGACGTTCGGGCCTACGGATCAAGTATGGCTACACCTTC
TRBV18	few	TRBJ1-1	.	CASSPPGEAFF	TGTGCCAGCTCACCACCGGGTGAAGCTTTCTTT
TRBV6-2/TRBV6-3	many	TRBJ2-7	.	CASSRTMTEQYF	TGTGCCAGCAGTCGAACTATGACCGAGCAGTACTTC
TRBV11-2	.	TRBJ1-1	TRBD1	CASSPSGTGYSEAFF	TGTGCCAGCAGCCCGTCCGGGACAGGGTACTCCGAAGCTTTCTTT
TRBV5-4	.	TRBJ2-3	.	CASSLALAPPDTQYF	TGTGCCAGCAGCTTGGCGCTAGCCCCCCCAGATACGCAGTATTTT
TRBV6-5	few	TRBJ2-1	TRBD2	CASSSSGHNNEQFF	TGTGCCAGCAGCTCTAGCGGGCATAACAATGAGCAGTTCTTC
TRBV5-6	.	TRBJ2-3	.	CASSLSWGTDTQYF	TGTGCCAGCAGCTTAAGCTGGGGGACAGATACGCAGTATTTT
TRBV20-1	few	TRBJ2-7	TRBD1	CSARDHRGPGYEQYF	TGCAGTGCTAGGGACCACAGGGGTCCGGGGTACGAGCAGTACTTC
TRBV3-1	.	TRBJ1-5	.	CASSMPGQPQHF	TGTGCCAGCAGCATGCCGGGCCAGCCCCAGCATTTT
TRBV7-3	.	TRBJ2-5	.	CASSLRGRRETQYF	TGTGCCAGCAGCTTAAGGGGGCGAAGGGAGACCCAGTACTTC
TRBV7-2	few	TRBJ2-7	.	CASSLRQPAYEQYF	TGTGCCAGCAGCTTAAGGCAGCCAGCCTACGAGCAGTACTTC
TRBV7-2	many	TRBJ1-2	TRBD1	CASSWDRVNGYTF	TGTGCCAGCAGCTGGGACAGGGTGAATGGCTACACCTTC
TRBV7-2	.	TRBJ1-4	.	CASSFRPGPNNEKLFF	TGTGCCAGCAGCTTTAGGCCGGGACCGAATAATGAAAAACTGTTTTTT
TRBV4-3	.	TRBJ1-6	TRBD1	CASSLGGDSPLHF	TGCGCCAGCAGCCTAGGGGGCGATTCACCCCTCCACTTT
TRBV28	few	TRBJ2-2	TRBD1	CASRPGTGNTGELFF	TGTGCCAGCAGGCCCGGGACAGGGAACACCGGGGAGCTGTTTTTT
TRBV6-2/TRBV6-3	few	TRBJ1-2	.	CASSRLRDYGYTF	TGTGCCAGCAGCCGACTGCGGGACTATGGCTACACCTTC
TRBV5-1	few	TRBJ1-2	.	CASSTDGSNYGYTF	TGCGCCAGCAGCACGGACGGAAGCAACTATGGCTACACCTTC
TRBV7-2	.	TRBJ2-1	TRBD2	CASSLASGAGAYNEQFF	TGTGCCAGCAGCTTAGCGTCCGGAGCGGGGGCCTACAATGAGCAGTTCTTC
TRBV7-9	.	TRBJ2-5	.	CASSQSTGLETQYF	TGTGCCAGCAGCCAGAGCACAGGGCTGGAGACCCAGTACTTC
TRBV7-7	.	TRBJ2-5	.	CASSFGGPWETQYF	TGTGCCAGCAGCTTTGGGGGGCCCTGGGAGACCCAGTACTTC
TRBV12-3/TRBV12-4	few	TRBJ1-6	.	CATKGRWNSPLHF	TGTGCCACCAAGGGCAGGTGGAATTCACCCCTCCACTTT
TRBV12-3/TRBV12-4	.	TRBJ2-1	.	CASGGTIQFF	TGTGCCAGCGGTGGAACCATCCAGTTCTTC
TRBV2	few	TRBJ1-1	.	CARKLVSPGDTEAFF	TGTGCCAGAAAGCTGGTATCTCCTGGGGACACTGAAGCTTTCTTT
TRBV7-2	.	TRBJ2-5	.	CASSLGVAGETQYF	TGTGCCAGCAGCTTAGGAGTAGCTGGAGAGACCCAGTACTTC
TRBV5-1	few	TRBJ2-7	TRBD2	CASSFPGRNEQYF	TGCGCCAGCAGCTTCCCCGGGAGGAACGAGCAGTACTTC
TRBV23-1	.	TRBJ1-5	.	CASIGRGGKPQHF	TGCGCCAGCATTGGAAGGGGCGGTAAGCCCCAGCATTTT